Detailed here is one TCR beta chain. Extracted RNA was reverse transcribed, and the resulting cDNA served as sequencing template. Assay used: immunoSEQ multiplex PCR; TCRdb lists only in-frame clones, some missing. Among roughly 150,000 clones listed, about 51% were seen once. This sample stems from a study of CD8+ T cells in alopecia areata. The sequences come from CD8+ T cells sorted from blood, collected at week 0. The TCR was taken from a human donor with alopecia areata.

As DNA, the CDR3 is TGTGCCAGCAGCTTATCTTCGGGGGGAGAGCAGTACTTC. Residues: CASSLSSGGEQYF. The chain combines TRBV7-9 with TRBJ2-7; 7 bases agree with TRBD2. V shed 2 bases, J shed 7 bases, and the junction held 5 bases outside the gene matches. This CDR3 spans 13 amino acids. CDR1 is SEHNR and CDR2 is FQNEAQ in the germline V gene (reference sequence).